The 32 T cell receptor beta chains presented below share a single source sample, sequenced in a study of spatial heterogeneity in lung cancer. TCRdb re-called the 5' RACE reads through MiXCR, storing one row per CDR3 protein. This table has around 75,000 distinct CDR3 sequences, about 14% appearing once. The time point: sample taken at primary tumor resection. Sequencing of whole RNA from tumor, nontumor lung or frozen PBMC involved no sorting. This specimen was PBMCs, taken at surgery. The receptor source for this set is a male donor with early-stage non-small cell lung cancer.

In regard to this clonotype: The CDR3 does not close with the conserved phenylalanine or tryptophan, likely indicating a read error. The V call is TRBV6-1, the J call TRBJ2-3; 7 positions agree with TRBD1. This CDR3 region has 14 residues. The trim removed 6 bases at V and 1 base at J, leaving 4 bases unmatched. In germline, CDR1 is MNHNS, CDR2 SASEGT. CDR3 sequence: CASRDRVGTDTQYS. The DNA of the CDR3 is TGTGCCAGCAGAGACAGGGTTGGCACAGATACGCAGTATTCT.

The V and J genes are TRBV7-9 and TRBJ2-1; 10 nucleotides align to TRBD2. This CDR3 is 16 amino acids long. Germline CDR1 and CDR2: SEHNR and FQNEAQ (reference sequence). V lost 5 bases and J lost 8; bases outside the gene matches: 12. The CDR3 DNA reads TGTGCCAGCAGCCTACTAGCGGGACGGGATAAAGATGAGCAGTTCTTC. It yields the protein CASSLLAGRDKDEQFF.

This clonotype was seen at least ten times. The rearrangement uses TRBV19 and TRBJ1-1, with TRBD1 identical over 7 bases. Looked up from germline, CDR1 is LNHDA and CDR2 is SQIVND (reference sequence). CDR3 size: 14 residues. V shed 5 bases, J shed 2 bases, and the junction held 5 bases outside the gene matches. This CDR3 is CASSVTGVNTEAFF. The CDR3 nucleotides read TGTGCCAGTAGTGTTACAGGGGTAAACACTGAAGCTTTCTTT.

The genes are TRBV11-2 and TRBJ1-5; unclear D gene. Trimming pared 3 bases from V and 0 bases from J, leaving 6 bases between. There are 14 residues in the CDR3. CDR1 SGHAT and CDR2 FQNNGV come from the germline V gene. The CDR3 DNA is TGTGCCAGCAGCTTGGTGAATAGCAATCAGCCCCAGCATTTT. It is translated as CASSLVNSNQPQHF. Looking up the rest from reference TRBV11-2 and TRBJ1-5 gives the full variable domain: EAGVAQSPRYKIIEKRQSVAFWCNPISGHATLYWYQQILGQGPKLLIQFQNNGVVDDSQLPKDRFSAERLKGVDSTLKIQPAKLEDSAVYLCASSLVNSNQPQHFGDGTRLSIL.

In this sample, this clonotype turned up a few times. This sequence joins TRBV7-2 and TRBJ2-2; TRBD2 agrees at 7 bases. The junction had 3 bases not matched to a gene; V was cut back by 2 bases and J by 6 bases. The CDR3 consists of 14 residues. Germline lookup yields CDR1 SGHTA and CDR2 FQGNSA. The CDR3 loop is CASSLLRGAGELFF. The DNA for the CDR3 is TGTGCCAGCAGCTTACTTCGGGGGGCCGGGGAGCTGTTTTTT.

This clonotype was counted at least ten times. This chain uses TRBV5-1 with TRBJ2-2, with D perhaps matching TRBD2 (6 bases). CDR1 is SGHRS, CDR2 YFSETQ, per germline. CDR3 length: 16 residues. V lost 1 base, J lost 4 bases, and 14 bases lay in between. In DNA form, the CDR3 reads TGCGCCAGCAGCTTGAGTCTGGGAGGAGGCACCGGGGAGCTGTTTTTT. It specifies CASSLSLGGGTGELFF.

The chain has TRBV7-9 and TRBJ1-1; a weak D match, TRBD1 (5 bases). Trimming left V 0 bases short and J 10 bases short, with 12 bases between. CDR1 is SEHNR and CDR2 is FQNEAQ in the germline V gene (reference sequence). This CDR3 comprises 13 residues. The DNA of the CDR3 is TGTGCCAGCAGCTTAGCGAGGGACGGAGGAGCTTTCTTT. Translated, it gives CASSLARDGGAFF.

The chain is built from TRBV27 and TRBJ1-5; D gene unclear. Germline V gene sequence: CDR1 MNHEY, CDR2 SMNVEV (reference sequence). Trimming removed 4 bases at V and 5 bases at J, with 15 bases between. This CDR3 is 15 amino acids long. CDR3 coding DNA: TGTGCCAGCAGTTCCGGAAACAGCTTATATCAGCCCCAGCATTTT. Encoded protein: CASSSGNSLYQPQHF.

The chain combines TRBV3-1 with TRBJ1-1; D is unresolved. There are 12 residues in the CDR3. Trimming removed 5 bases from V and 3 bases from J, with 7 bases in between. The V gene's germline CDR1 is LGHDT and CDR2 YNNKEL (reference sequence). In nucleotides, the CDR3 is TGTGCCAGCAGCTCGAGGGACACTGAAGCTTTCTTT. Amino acids: CASSSRDTEAFF.

This clonotype was seen only a few times. This chain joins TRBV9 and TRBJ1-6, with D unresolved. The CDR3 consists of 16 residues. Germline assignment: CDR1 SGDLS and CDR2 YYNGEE. Trimming took off 0 bases at V and 2 bases at J, with 9 bases between the two ends. CDR3 in amino acids: CASSVAGETYNSPLHF. DNA for the CDR3: TGTGCCAGCAGCGTAGCCGGTGAAACCTATAATTCACCCCTCCACTTT. Variable domain in full (rest from reference TRBV9 and TRBJ1-6): DSGVTQTPKHLITATGQRVTLRCSPRSGDLSVYWYQQSLDQGLQFLIQYYNGEERAKGNILERFSAQQFPDLHSELNLSSLELGDSALYFCASSVAGETYNSPLHFGNGTRLTVT.

The sample holds many counts of this clonotype. The V and J genes are TRBV2 and TRBJ2-3, with TRBD2 matching over 7 bases. V trimming: 6 bases; J trimming: 4 bases; junction bases outside the gene matches: 10. Germline CDR1 reads SNHLY; CDR2 reads FYNNEI. The CDR3 totals 15 residues. The CDR3 region has the DNA TGTGCCAGCAGGAGGTCGGGAGGCGGTCCAGATACGCAGTATTTT. This encodes CASRRSGGGPDTQYF. Looking up the rest from reference TRBV2 and TRBJ2-3 gives the full variable domain: EPEVTQTPSHQVTQMGQEVILRCVPISNHLYFYWYRQILGQKVEFLVSFYNNEISEKSEIFDDQFSVERPDGSNFTLKIRSTKLEDSAMYFCASRRSGGGPDTQYFGPGTRLTVL.

This clonotype has only a few counts. The chain links TRBV27 to TRBJ2-1, with 12 bases that match TRBD2. The CDR3 is made up of 17 amino acids. The germline CDR1 and CDR2 sequences are MNHEY and SMNVEV (reference sequence). The V gene end was trimmed by 3 bases and the J gene end by 9 bases; junction bases not matched to a gene: 12. CDR3 nucleotides: TGTGCCAGCAGTTTCTTATTCCTAGCGGGAGGGCCCGTTGAGCAGTTCTTC. Translation: CASSFLFLAGGPVEQFF.

This clonotype showed up many times. This chain uses TRBV12-3 or TRBV12-4 with TRBJ1-1; 9 nucleotides align to TRBD1. This CDR3 contains 16 residues. J lost 5 bases, V lost 5 bases, and 12 bases had no gene match. The chain's CDR3 is CASSPTGGAGLTEAFF. DNA of the CDR3: TGTGCCAGCAGTCCCACAGGGGGCGCGGGCTTGACTGAAGCTTTCTTT.

This clonotype came up a few times. The chain is built from TRBV29-1 and TRBJ1-1, with D possibly matching TRBD1 (5 bases). The CDR3 has 14 amino acids. V lost 5 bases and J lost 0, with 13 bases in between. Germline V gives CDR1 SQVTM, CDR2 ANQGSEA. CDR3 in amino acids: CSVLRGVLNTEAFF. DNA for the CDR3: TGCAGCGTTTTGAGGGGAGTGCTGAACACTGAAGCTTTCTTT.

This clonotype has ten or more counts. In nucleotides, the CDR3 is TGTGCCAGCAGTCTTGGACTGATGAACACCGGGGAGCTGTTTTTT. It translates to CASSLGLMNTGELFF. The chain uses TRBV27 and TRBJ2-2; weak D call: TRBD2 (5 bases). CDR1 MNHEY and CDR2 SMNVEV come from the germline V gene (reference sequence). The CDR3 covers 15 residues. V dropped 5 bases and J dropped 1 base, with 11 bases sitting between them.

The sample holds many counts of this clonotype. The chain employs TRBV10-3 and TRBJ2-7; 14 bases align to TRBD2. Trimming at V came to 0 bases and at J to 5 bases, leaving 12 bases not matched to a gene. The CDR3 totals 19 residues. Germline-derived CDR1 and CDR2 are ENHRY and SYGVKD. CDR3 residues: CAISESIGTSGGPGDEQYF. CDR3 bases: TGTGCCATCAGTGAGTCGATCGGGACTAGCGGGGGTCCTGGCGACGAGCAGTACTTC.

V is TRBV2 and J is TRBJ2-7, with 8 bases matching TRBD2. V lost 6 bases and J lost 3; bases outside the gene matches: 1. Germline V lookup: CDR1 SNHLY, CDR2 FYNNEI. This CDR3 region has 12 residues. The CDR3 loop is CASRGLVYEQYF. The CDR3 nucleotides read TGTGCCAGCAGGGGACTAGTCTACGAGCAGTACTTC.

This clonotype was detected only a few times. The chain uses TRBV5-1 and TRBJ2-5; D is unclear. The CDR3 covers 17 residues. The V gene lost 0 bases and the J gene lost 2 bases, with 17 bases spanning the gap. The germline V gene has CDR1 SGHRS and CDR2 YFSETQ. CDR3 residues: CASSLVPPRRAQETQYF. The CDR3 coding sequence is TGCGCCAGCAGCTTGGTCCCCCCCCGCCGAGCTCAAGAGACCCAGTACTTC.

This clonotype was seen only a few times. The V call is TRBV11-3, the J call TRBJ2-7, with TRBD1 matching 8 bases. This CDR3 has 17 amino acids. V lost 0 bases to trimming and J lost 0 bases; unmatched junction nucleotides: 7. Germline V CDR1 and CDR2: SGHNT, YENEEA. In DNA form, the CDR3 reads TGTGCCAGCAGCTTAGATGGCTGGCAGGGGGCCTCCTACGAGCAGTACGTC. Amino acids: CASSLDGWQGASYEQYV.

This clonotype was counted ten times or more. The rearrangement uses TRBV29-1 and TRBJ1-5; 10 nucleotides match TRBD1. Germline CDR1 is SQVTM and CDR2 is ANQGSEA. This CDR3 comprises 15 residues. With V trimmed by 5 bases and J by 3 bases, 7 bases remained unmatched. CDR3 residues: CSVILGQGSNQPQHF. CDR3 coding DNA: TGCAGCGTTATCTTGGGACAGGGGTCCAATCAGCCCCAGCATTTT.

The CDR3 spells CATSREDQRENWPLHF. Here the CDR3 DNA reads TGTGCCACCAGCAGAGAGGATCAGAGGGAAAATTGGCCCCTCCACTTT. The chain couples TRBV15 to TRBJ1-6; D ambiguous. Germline CDR1 reads LNHNV; CDR2 reads YYDKDF (reference sequence). The CDR3 loop spans 16 amino acids. With 0 bases removed from V and 13 bases from J, the gap between germline ends came to 19 bases.

V gene TRBV28 combines with J gene TRBJ1-4; 11 bases align to TRBD1. This CDR3 has 16 amino acids. Germline V gene data show CDR1 as MDHEN and CDR2 as SYDVKM. With V trimmed by 5 bases and J by 5 bases, 7 bases remained unmatched. CDR3 bases: TGTGCCAGCAGTCCCCGGACAGGGGGCGTGAATGAAAAACTGTTTTTT. Translating it yields CASSPRTGGVNEKLFF.

This clonotype came up a few times. This chain connects TRBV25-1 to TRBJ1-2; D uncertain. Germline V gene sequence: CDR1 MGHDK, CDR2 SYGVNS. The CDR3 extends over 15 amino acids. V lost 4 bases and J lost 4, with 16 bases in between. CDR3 sequence reads: CASSASKGAGYGYTF. CDR3 DNA sequence: TGTGCCAGCAGTGCAAGTAAGGGCGCGGGCTATGGCTACACCTTC.

Notes on this clonotype: Here the CDR3 omits its conserved ending phenylalanine or tryptophan, so a read error is the likely source. The V gene is TRBV24-1, the J gene TRBJ2-7; weak D call: TRBD2 (5 bases). The CDR3 is 17 residues long. Trimming left V 2 bases short and J 1 base short, with 17 bases between. Germline-derived CDR1 and CDR2 are KGHDR and SFDVKD. The CDR3 loop is CATSDWKLVWQSYEQYS. The CDR3 DNA is TGTGCCACCAGTGATTGGAAACTAGTTTGGCAATCCTACGAGCAGTACTCC.

Ten or more counts support this clonotype. This chain connects TRBV29-1 to TRBJ2-7; 7 bases are a match to TRBD1. This CDR3 comprises 14 residues. V lost 4 bases, J lost 0 bases, and 6 bases stayed unmatched. Germline V gene sequence: CDR1 SQVTM, CDR2 ANQGSEA. The CDR3 sequence is CSVGPRGPSYEQYF. CDR3 bases: TGCAGCGTTGGCCCGAGGGGGCCCTCCTACGAGCAGTACTTC.

This clonotype has a handful of counts. The rearrangement links TRBV7-8 to TRBJ1-1, with a possible D match to TRBD1 (5 bases). Germline CDR1 is SGHVS and CDR2 is FQNEAQ. The CDR3 length is 15 residues. V lost 1 base to trimming and J lost 6 bases, with 15 bases between them. CDR3 sequence reads: CASSLGRRRGAEAFF. Written as DNA, the CDR3 is TGTGCCAGCAGCTTAGGGAGACGGCGAGGGGCTGAAGCTTTCTTT.

CDR3 protein: CASSSDRDTQYF. The CDR3 coding sequence is TGTGCCAGCAGCTCCGACCGAGATACGCAGTATTTT. The chain combines TRBV2 with TRBJ2-3; no firm D call. The V and J ends lost 6 bases and 5 bases respectively, with 9 bases between them. The V gene's germline CDR1 is SNHLY and CDR2 FYNNEI. The CDR3 loop spans 12 amino acids.

This clonotype has a single count. This rearrangement joins TRBV5-5 to TRBJ2-3, with no clear D. The CDR3 is 16 residues long. CDR1 is SGHKS and CDR2 is YYEKEE in the germline V gene (reference sequence). V shed 1 base and J shed 0 bases, with 12 bases lying between them. The CDR3 is CASSLMLAASTDTQYF. In DNA form, the CDR3 reads TGTGCCAGCAGCTTGATGTTGGCAGCGAGCACAGATACGCAGTATTTT.

The rearrangement uses TRBV7-2 and TRBJ1-1, with D possibly TRBD1 on 5 matching bases. There are 15 residues in the CDR3. Germline CDR1 reads SGHTA; CDR2 reads FQGNSA. The V end lost 2 bases, the J end lost 2 bases, and 12 bases lay between the germline ends. The CDR3 bases are TGTGCCAGCAGCTTAATGGGGGACCCAAACACTGAAGCTTTCTTT. Its translation: CASSLMGDPNTEAFF.

The chain recombines TRBV29-1 with TRBJ2-4; TRBD1 agrees at 9 bases. V was clipped by 3 bases and J by 6 bases; unmatched bases: 6. The CDR3 loop spans 14 amino acids. Germline V gives CDR1 SQVTM, CDR2 ANQGSEA. CDR3 bases: TGCAGCGTTGACCTACAGGGGGCCCCAAACATTCAGTACTTC. Translated, it gives CSVDLQGAPNIQYF.

This clonotype was recorded many times. This sequence joins TRBV14 and TRBJ1-4; perhaps TRBD1 as D (6 bases). This CDR3 is built from 14 residues. V was clipped by 3 bases and J by 6 bases, with 11 bases between them. Germline CDR1 reads SGHDN; CDR2 reads FVKESK. The CDR3: CASSQYQGYEKLFF. The CDR3 region has the DNA TGTGCCAGCAGCCAGTACCAGGGGTATGAAAAACTGTTTTTT.

The chain uses TRBV3-1 and TRBJ1-6, with a possible D match to TRBD1 (6 bases). The CDR3 totals 17 residues. Germline V gene data show CDR1 as LGHDT and CDR2 as YNNKEL (reference sequence). The ends were cut back, 0 bases at V and 7 bases at J, with 16 bases in the middle. CDR3 sequence (DNA): TGTGCCAGCAGCCAAGAAATCCCAGGACAGTCAAATTCACCCCTCCACTTT. Translating it yields CASSQEIPGQSNSPLHF.